The rows below give T cell receptor beta chains drawn from one sample of a study of T cell clonotyping in hematopoietic cell transplantation. Only in-frame clones appear in the TCRdb table, and some are missing; sequencing was by immunoSEQ multiplex PCR. The table has 45,000 or so clones, roughly four fifths seen once. Sample: peripheral blood mononuclear cells, taken before stem cell transplant. These receptors all stem from a man between 60 and 75 years old with myelodysplastic syndrome. Some clones in this sample may be carry-over from other donors' samples. The CDR3 runs from the conserved cysteine through the conserved F or W. D genes are given only for firm matches.

TRBD1,TRBV6-6,TRBJ2-5,CASSPGQGKETQYF
-,TRBV20-1,TRBJ2-3,CSAPVGTQYF
-,TRBV7-9,TRBJ1-3,CASSYAGRVGNTIYF
TRBD1,TRBV27,TRBJ2-5,CASSPYGQGGQKETQYF
-,TRBV6-5,TRBJ1-3,CASSYQISTGNTIYF
-,TRBV6-6,TRBJ2-7,CASSYSGGNGEQYF
-,TRBV19,TRBJ1-5,CASTTGSLQPQHF
-,TRBV4-3,TRBJ1-3,CASSVGGSGNTIYF
-,TRBV9,TRBJ2-3,CASSVGGRTDTQYF
-,TRBV10-3,TRBJ2-7,CAISEPTGYEQYF
-,TRBV5-6,TRBJ2-7,CASSLGSSRVTYKQYF
TRBD1,TRBV7-2,TRBJ1-3,CASSLKGQYIGNTIYF
-,TRBV2,TRBJ1-5,CASSGENKQPQHF
-,TRBV18,TRBJ2-3,CASSQRGTGLSDTQYF
-,TRBV4-3,TRBJ1-4,CASSQDQADEKLFF
TRBD1,TRBV29-1,TRBJ2-3,CSVERQGAVGTQYF
TRBD1,TRBV19,TRBJ1-4,CASSRQGDNEKLFF
-,TRBV19,TRBJ2-3,CASSNRPWTDTQYF
-,TRBV19,TRBJ2-3,CASSRGALRTDTQYF
-,TRBV18,TRBJ2-2,CASSPVQGTNTGELFF
-,TRBV30,TRBJ2-5,CAWDGGQETQYF
-,TRBV11-2,TRBJ2-2,CASSFSVGPGELFF
TRBD1,TRBV6-6,TRBJ2-7,CASIRTGTEEQYF
-,TRBV7-6,TRBJ2-1,CASSHKVATADNEQFF
-,TRBV5-1,TRBJ1-1,CASSYGQSGPRVNTEAFF
-,TRBV2,TRBJ2-3,CASSEARLVVSDTQYF
-,TRBV4-2,TRBJ2-5,CASSQDPGLAQYF
-,TRBV20-1,TRBJ1-3,CSARKGHTIYF
TRBD1,TRBV7-2,TRBJ1-6,CASSSLRTGEPLHF
-,TRBV9,TRBJ1-1,CASSVGGSGNTEAFF
-,TRBV7-6,TRBJ1-6,CASSLDILGGFNSPLHF
-,TRBV6-5,TRBJ1-4,CASSYTQGREKLFF
TRBD1,TRBV7-3,TRBJ2-4,CASSSSGQGWDIQYF
-,TRBV28,TRBJ1-3,CASSPHEGFSGNTIYF
TRBD2,TRBV5-1,TRBJ2-5,CASSLGLAGGETQYF
-,TRBV7-7,TRBJ2-1,CASSQNRDWEQFF
-,TRBV7-2,TRBJ2-5,CASSWRDPQETQYF
TRBD1,TRBV4-2,TRBJ2-3,CASSQGVGTGQTDTQYF
TRBD1,TRBV30,TRBJ1-2,CAWSPGQGANGYTF
TRBD1,TRBV28,TRBJ2-3,CASSSRQGGTDTQYF